This entry lists 24 T cell receptor beta chains sequenced from one sample in a study of shared T cell receptors in the human thymus. Assay used: immunoSEQ multiplex PCR; TCRdb lists only in-frame clones, some missing. Found here are hundreds of thousands of clones, 85% to 95% of them singletons; the top ten hold approximately 0.02%. The specimen was thymocytes. The source is a human donor.

The rearrangement uses TRBV7-9 and TRBJ2-1, with 12 bases that match TRBD2. This CDR3 spans 15 amino acids. Trimming took 3 bases from V and 9 from J; bases not matched to a gene: 6. From germline, CDR1 is SEHNR and CDR2 FQNEAQ (reference sequence). CDR3 DNA: TGTGCCAGCAGCTTTCGGACTAGCGGGACGATTGAGCAGTTCTTC. Translated: CASSFRTSGTIEQFF.

The gene calls are TRBV7-9 and TRBJ2-7; no definite D call. From germline, CDR1 is SEHNR and CDR2 FQNEAQ (reference sequence). V was shortened by 5 bases and J by 0 bases, with 14 bases between the two germline ends. The CDR3 runs to 15 residues. This chain's CDR3 is CASSPPRATSYEQYF. The CDR3 DNA follows: TGTGCCAGCAGCCCCCCCCGAGCAACCTCCTACGAGCAGTACTTC.

The genes are TRBV15 and TRBJ2-7; 8 positions match TRBD1. The CDR3 spans 15 residues. Trimming removed 0 bases from V and 6 bases from J; junction bases left unmatched: 7. Germline V gene sequence: CDR1 LNHNV, CDR2 YYDKDF (reference sequence). CDR3: CATSREDRVFCEQYF. DNA for the CDR3: TGTGCCACCAGCAGAGAGGACAGGGTATTTTGCGAGCAGTACTTC. The variable domain in full, with the rest retrieved from reference TRBV15 and TRBJ2-7, is DAMVIQNPRYQVTQFGKPVTLSCSQTLNHNVMYWYQQKSSQAPKLLFHYYDKDFNNEADTPDNFQSRRPNTSFCFLDIRSPGLGDTAMYLCATSREDRVFCEQYFGPGTRLTVT.

The chain couples TRBV5-3 to TRBJ1-5; D call uncertain. TRBV5-3 belongs to the ORF category, with a function that is uncertain. This CDR3 region has 16 residues. Trimming left V 2 bases short and J 0 bases short, with 12 bases between. CDR3 sequence reads: CARSLRQDLSNQPQHF. The CDR3 DNA reads as TGTGCCAGAAGCTTAAGGCAGGACCTTAGCAATCAGCCCCAGCATTTT.

The chain couples TRBV4-1 to TRBJ2-7; D tentatively fits TRBD1 or TRBD2 (6 bases each). Germline CDR1 reads MGHRA; CDR2 reads YSYEKL. The germline V and J ends were trimmed by 1 base and 0 bases, with 13 bases remaining between them. This CDR3 has 16 residues. The CDR3 sequence: CASSQVHGGTSYEQYF. Here the CDR3 DNA reads TGCGCCAGCAGCCAAGTTCACGGGGGCACCTCCTACGAGCAGTACTTC.

This chain connects TRBV12-5 to TRBJ1-2, with 7 bases that match TRBD1. The CDR3 covers 12 residues. Germline V gives CDR1 LGHNT, CDR2 FRNRAP. Trimming removed 6 bases from V and 8 bases from J; junction bases left unmatched: 6. This chain's CDR3 is CASGSGGRGYTF. CDR3 in DNA: TGTGCTAGTGGCTCAGGGGGACGCGGCTACACCTTC.

Here the CDR3 reads CASSRGGQGDAGYTF. The CDR3 bases are TGTGCCAGCAGTCGGGGGGGACAGGGTGACGCTGGCTACACCTTC. The rearrangement uses TRBV27 and TRBJ1-2; TRBD1 matches at 9 bases. Germline assignment: CDR1 MNHEY and CDR2 SMNVEV (reference sequence). The CDR3 consists of 15 residues. The V segment lost 5 bases and the J segment 7 bases; nucleotides outside the gene matches: 11.

The chain links TRBV23-1 to TRBJ2-7; no clear D. TRBV23-1 is an ORF; its function is uncertain. Trimming took 11 bases from V and 6 from J, leaving 17 bases between them. This CDR3 contains 12 residues. The CDR3, as DNA: TGCGCCCCTTTTCAGGTTCGTGGCGAGCAGTACTTC. Its protein product is CAPFQVRGEQYF.

The gene calls are TRBV11-3 and TRBJ2-2; a possible D gene is TRBD1 (5 bases). CDR3 length equals 19 residues. The germline V gene has CDR1 SGHNT and CDR2 YENEEA. V lost 5 bases to trimming and J lost 6 bases, with 28 bases between them. For the CDR3, the DNA is TGTGCCAGCAGCGCGACAGTTAGGCTCTCTAAGGGAAGGGCCGGGGAGCTGTTTTTT. This translates into CASSATVRLSKGRAGELFF.

The J gene is TRBJ1-4, the V gene TRBV4-1; 7 nucleotides agree with TRBD1. Germline CDR1 MGHRA, CDR2 YSYEKL. V trimming: 0 bases; J trimming: 8 bases; junction bases outside the gene matches: 6. There are 15 residues in the CDR3. The CDR3 sequence is CASSQDGQEGEKLFF. The DNA for the CDR3 is TGCGCCAGCAGCCAAGATGGACAGGAGGGCGAAAAACTGTTTTTT.

V is TRBV7-3 and J is TRBJ2-1, with 12 positions matching TRBD2. The germline V gene encodes CDR1 SGHTA and CDR2 FQGTGA. This CDR3 spans 17 amino acids. Trimming at V came to 2 bases and at J to 4 bases, leaving 6 bases not matched to a gene. CDR3 residues: CASSLGLAGGLYNEQFF. DNA for the CDR3: TGTGCCAGCAGCTTAGGTCTAGCGGGAGGGTTATACAATGAGCAGTTCTTC.

This clone was detected once. The gene calls are TRBV7-9 and TRBJ2-7; 7 bases line up with TRBD1. Germline CDR1 SEHNR, CDR2 FQNEAQ (reference sequence). The CDR3 covers 17 residues. The J segment lost 2 bases and the V segment lost 5 bases, leaving 15 bases of the junction unmatched. This CDR3 reads CASSPNRQGEKTYEQYF. In DNA form, the CDR3 reads TGTGCCAGCAGCCCAAACCGACAGGGAGAGAAGACCTACGAGCAGTACTTC. Variable domain in full (rest from reference TRBV7-9 and TRBJ2-7): DTGVSQNPRHKITKRGQNVTFRCDPISEHNRLYWYRQTLGQGPEFLTYFQNEAQLEKSRLLSDRFSAERPKGSFSTLEIQRTEQGDSAMYLCASSPNRQGEKTYEQYFGPGTRLTVT.

The count of this clone is one. V gene TRBV6-5 combines with J gene TRBJ1-2, with a possible D match to TRBD1 (6 bases). The CDR3 is 15 amino acids. V lost 0 bases to trimming and J lost 5 bases, with 13 bases between them. Germline CDR1 is MNHEY and CDR2 is SVGAGI. CDR3 bases: TGTGCCAGCAGTTACTCTTCAGGGGAGGGGTATGGCTACACCTTC. It yields the protein CASSYSSGEGYGYTF.

The chain joins TRBV19 to TRBJ2-7, with a weak D call TRBD1 (5 bases). V lost 5 bases and J 3 bases, leaving 11 bases between the germline ends. The CDR3 contains 13 residues. Germline V gene sequence: CDR1 LNHDA, CDR2 SQIVND (reference sequence). The CDR3, as DNA: TGTGCCAGTAGTGTTGGACACGTCTACGAGCAGTACTTC. It codes for CASSVGHVYEQYF.

The V call is TRBV2, the J call TRBJ2-2; 8 positions agree with TRBD2. V trimming: 3 bases; J trimming: 5 bases; junction bases outside the gene matches: 5. Germline CDR1 is SNHLY and CDR2 is FYNNEI. This CDR3 comprises 15 residues. In DNA, the CDR3 is TGTGCCAGCAGTGACGAGCGGGGGCGAACCGGGGAGCTGTTTTTT. It is translated as CASSDERGRTGELFF.

The chain uses TRBV11-3 and TRBJ2-1, with 10 bases identical to TRBD2. Germline V CDR1 and CDR2: SGHNT, YENEEA. The length of the CDR3 is 18 residues. The trim removed 5 bases at V and 5 bases at J, leaving 15 bases unmatched. The CDR3 DNA is TGTGCCAGCAGCCCGCGGTGGAGCGGGAGGGCCGAGCACAATGAGCAGTTCTTC. This codes for CASSPRWSGRAEHNEQFF. Full variable domain (outside the CDR3, taken from reference TRBV11-3 and TRBJ2-1): EAGVVQSPRYKIIEKKQPVAFWCNPISGHNTLYWYLQNLGQGPELLIRYENEEAVDDSQLPKDRFSAERLKGVDSTLKIQPAELGDSAVYLCASSPRWSGRAEHNEQFFGPGTRLTVL.

DNA of the CDR3: TGCGCCAGCAGCTTGGCCCCTTCATGGGGGTTGACAGATACGCAGTATTTT. As protein: CASSLAPSWGLTDTQYF. The chain couples TRBV5-1 to TRBJ2-3, with D perhaps given as TRBD1 or TRBD2 (5 bases each). Trimming left V 0 bases short and J 3 bases short, with 17 bases between. CDR3 length: 17 amino acids. Germline V lookup: CDR1 SGHRS, CDR2 YFSETQ.

This rearrangement joins TRBV9 to TRBJ2-5; D may be TRBD1 (6 bases). There are 13 residues in the CDR3. CDR1 is SGDLS, CDR2 YYNGEE, per germline. V dropped 3 bases and J dropped 2 bases, with 8 bases sitting between them. The CDR3 reads CASSAGQQETQYF. The CDR3 DNA is TGTGCCAGCAGCGCCGGACAGCAAGAGACCCAGTACTTC. Full variable domain (remainder filled in from reference TRBV9 and TRBJ2-5): DSGVTQTPKHLITATGQRVTLRCSPRSGDLSVYWYQQSLDQGLQFLIQYYNGEERAKGNILERFSAQQFPDLHSELNLSSLELGDSALYFCASSAGQQETQYFGPGTRLLVL.

J is TRBJ2-2 and V is TRBV11-1; D is unresolved. CDR3 size: 13 residues. Trimming took 3 bases from V and 6 from J, leaving 8 bases between them. The germline gives CDR1 SGHAT, CDR2 FQDESV (reference sequence). Here the CDR3 DNA reads TGTGCCAGCAGCTTCGAAGCCCCCGGGGAGCTGTTTTTT. Protein sequence: CASSFEAPGELFF. Full variable domain (remainder filled in from reference TRBV11-1 and TRBJ2-2): EAEVAQSPRYKITEKSQAVAFWCDPISGHATLYWYRQILGQGPELLVQFQDESVVDDSQLPKDRFSAERLKGVDSTLKIQPAELGDSAMYLCASSFEAPGELFFGEGSRLTVL.

The gene calls are TRBV19 and TRBJ1-5, with D unclear. Trimming shortened V by 4 bases and J by 0 bases, and 13 bases separated the two germline ends. Germline CDR1 and CDR2: LNHDA and SQIVND (reference sequence). The CDR3 is 16 residues long. For the CDR3, the DNA is TGTGCCAGTAGTAAGTGGGCAGATTATAGCAATCAGCCCCAGCATTTT. Amino acids: CASSKWADYSNQPQHF.

CDR3 protein: CATPSSLNTEAFF. The CDR3, as DNA: TGTGCCACCCCCTCGTCCTTGAACACTGAAGCTTTCTTT. This rearrangement joins TRBV6-4 to TRBJ1-1; no firm D call. The CDR3 covers 13 residues. The germline V gene has CDR1 MRHNA and CDR2 SNTAGT. Trimming shortened V by 10 bases and J by 0 bases, and 12 bases separated the two germline ends.

As DNA, the CDR3 is TGTGCCAGCAGCCTTAGCCGGACAGATCTACAAGAGACCCAGTACTTC. Amino acid sequence: CASSLSRTDLQETQYF. The rearrangement links TRBV27 to TRBJ2-5; a possible D gene is TRBD1 (6 bases). CDR3 size: 16 residues. V was clipped by 6 bases and J by 2 bases, with 19 bases between them. The germline CDR1 and CDR2 sequences are MNHEY and SMNVEV (reference sequence).

CDR3 protein: CASSGTGSGYEQYF. CDR3 bases: TGTGCCAGCAGCGGGACAGGGTCTGGCTACGAGCAGTACTTC. The chain employs TRBV5-8 and TRBJ2-7, with TRBD1 matching 9 bases. Trimming removed 4 bases from V and 3 bases from J; junction bases left unmatched: 5. There are 14 residues in the CDR3. CDR1 is SGHTS and CDR2 is YDEGEE in the germline V gene.

This chain links TRBV13 with TRBJ1-1; 8 bases agree with TRBD1. V dropped 4 bases and J dropped 2; count of bases not matched to a gene: 9. This CDR3 has 16 amino acids. CDR1 is PRHDT and CDR2 is FYEKMQ in the germline V gene (reference sequence). In DNA, the CDR3 is TGTGCCAGCAGCTCCGGACAGGGCATAGGAAACACTGAAGCTTTCTTT. Amino acids: CASSSGQGIGNTEAFF.